This T cell receptor (beta chain) is drawn from a study of CD8 T cells in ankylosing spondylitis. Study observations and caveats: In synovial fluid and blood from reactive arthritis, some motif variants were previously reported. The clones that were linked to disease were reported to be significantly enriched in matched synovial fluid samples from ankylosing spondylitis patients.

The length of the CDR3 is 12 residues. Germline V lookup: CDR1 SGDLS, CDR2 YYNGEE. In regard to this clonotype: Its antigen is still unknown. One junction end does not reproduce the germline sequence, and a read error may be involved.

A single record per CDR3 protein comes from TCRdb applying MiXCR to the 5' RACE reads. Seen here are 160,000 or so distinct CDR3 sequences, approximately 9.9% observed once, and the top ten hold more than 13%. The chain is built from TRBV9 and TRBJ1-4; perhaps TRBD1 as D (5 bases). The material sequenced was blood, either unsorted or a sorted T cell fraction (not recorded which). This TCR derives from a female donor with ankylosing spondylitis or in good health (not recorded which). CDR3 loop: CASSGGGRPPTF. The CDR3 DNA reads TGTGCCAGCAGTGGGGGAGGACGCCCGCCAACCTTT.